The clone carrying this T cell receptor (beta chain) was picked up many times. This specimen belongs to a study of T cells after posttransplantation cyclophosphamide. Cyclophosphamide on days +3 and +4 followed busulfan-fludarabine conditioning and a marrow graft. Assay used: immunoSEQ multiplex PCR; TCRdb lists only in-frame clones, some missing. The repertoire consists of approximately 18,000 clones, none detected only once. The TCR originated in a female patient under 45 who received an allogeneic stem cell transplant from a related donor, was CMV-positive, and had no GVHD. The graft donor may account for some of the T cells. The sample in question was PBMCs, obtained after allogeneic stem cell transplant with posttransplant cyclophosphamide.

CDR3 residues: CASRLDRGVYEQFF. DNA of the CDR3: TGTGCCAGCAGGTTGGACAGGGGGGTGTATGAGCAGTTCTTC. The chain recombines TRBV28 with TRBJ2-1, with TRBD1 identical over 10 bases. Germline V gene sequence: CDR1 MDHEN, CDR2 SYDVKM. CDR3 length equals 14 residues. V trimming: 6 bases; J trimming: 8 bases; junction bases outside the gene matches: 7. Full variable domain (remainder filled in from reference TRBV28 and TRBJ2-1): DVKVTQSSRYLVKRTGEKVFLECVQDMDHENMFWYRQDPGLGLRLIYFSYDVKMKEKGDIPEGYSVSREKKERFSLILESASTNQTSMYLCASRLDRGVYEQFFGPGTRLTVL.